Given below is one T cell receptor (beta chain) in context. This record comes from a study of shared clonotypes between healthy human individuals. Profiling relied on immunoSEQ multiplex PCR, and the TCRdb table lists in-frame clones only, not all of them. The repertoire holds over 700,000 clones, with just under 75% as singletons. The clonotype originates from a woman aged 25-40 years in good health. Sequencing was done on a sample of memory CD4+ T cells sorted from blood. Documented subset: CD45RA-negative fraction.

The CDR3 reads CASRTHSRDSSYEQYF. The CDR3 region has the DNA TGTGCCAGCCGTACTCACTCCCGGGACTCCTCCTACGAGCAGTACTTC. The chain links TRBV28 to TRBJ2-7; TRBD2 might be the D (6 bases). The germline V gene encodes CDR1 MDHEN and CDR2 SYDVKM. There are 16 residues in the CDR3. The ends were cut back, 8 bases at V and 0 bases at J, with 20 bases in the middle.